These 27 T cell receptor beta chains were sequenced from one sample in a study of CDR3 diversity in severe acne. MiXCR, run by TCRdb on the PCR reads, gives a single entry per CDR3 protein. Seen here are around 100,000 distinct CDR3 sequences, about half observed once, and the top ten hold around 11%. Source material: blood. The receptors were sampled from a male donor with acne.

Regarding this clonotype: A read error may produce the germline difference seen at one junction end. This chain uses TRBV6-5 with TRBJ1-4; D may be TRBD1 (6 bases). The CDR3 is 13 amino acids. The germline V gene has CDR1 MNHEY and CDR2 SVGAGI. CDR3 coding DNA: TGTGTCAGCATGGAAAGGGGGAATGAAAAACTGTTTTTT. It encodes CVSMERGNEKLFF.

J is TRBJ2-7 and V is TRBV20-1; 8 bases line up with TRBD2. Germline V gene sequence: CDR1 DFQATT, CDR2 SNEGSKA (reference sequence). J lost 5 bases, V lost 0 bases, and 3 bases had no gene match. This CDR3 contains 13 residues. CDR3 amino acids: CSAREAGDHEQYF. For the CDR3, the DNA is TGCAGTGCTAGAGAAGCGGGGGACCACGAGCAGTACTTC.

Notes on this clonotype: A much larger clone lies one base from this, so it may be a read error. The rearrangement uses TRBV12-3 or TRBV12-4 and TRBJ2-1, with D tentatively TRBD2 (5 bases). CDR3 size: 14 residues. CDR3 DNA: TGTGCCAGCAGTTTAGGCGGGCCCCGGGGTGAGCAGTCCTTC. It encodes CASSLGGPRGEQSF.

Of note for this clonotype: One base away lies a much larger clone, so this may be a sequencing read error. The J gene is TRBJ2-3, the V gene TRBV5-1; 10 bases align to TRBD2. Unmatched junction bases numbered 9, after V lost 0 bases and J lost 5 bases. The V gene's germline CDR1 is SGHRS and CDR2 YFSETQ. The CDR3 runs 17 residues. As DNA, the CDR3 is TGCGCCAGCAGCTTGGGTGGGAGCGGGGGGGCCCAAGATACGCAGTATTTT. It codes for CASSLGGSGGAQDTQYF.

This clonotype occurred many times. The gene calls are TRBV5-8 and TRBJ2-3, with 10 bases aligning to TRBD2. After removal of 0 bases from V and 1 base from J, the junction contained 2 bases not matched to a gene. Germline values: CDR1 SGHTS, CDR2 YDEGEE. CDR3 length: 16 residues. CDR3 bases: TGTGCCAGCAGCTTGGCTAGCGGGAGTGGCACAGATACGCAGTATTTT. Translation: CASSLASGSGTDTQYF.

The chain joins TRBV15 to TRBJ1-2, with 7 positions matching TRBD1. Germline-derived CDR1 and CDR2 are LNHNV and YYDKDF (reference sequence). The trim removed 0 bases at V and 6 bases at J, leaving 4 bases unmatched. The CDR3 runs 14 residues. CDR3 bases: TGTGCCACCAGCAGAGAGGGACAGTCTCATGGCTACACCTTC. Translation gives CATSREGQSHGYTF.

A remark on this clonotype: Germline and junction disagree at one end, which may indicate a read error. The gene calls are TRBV25-1 and TRBJ2-7, with TRBD1 matching 8 bases. This CDR3 contains 15 residues. The germline V gene encodes CDR1 MGHDK and CDR2 SYGVNS. In nucleotides, the CDR3 is TGTGCCAGCACCCCCGACAGGGGACAAGCCTACGAGCAGCACTTC. Translating gives CASTPDRGQAYEQHF.

This clonotype has a count of ten or more. This chain links TRBV5-1 with TRBJ2-5; D may be TRBD2 (5 bases). The CDR3 is 13 amino acids. Germline V gene data show CDR1 as SGHRS and CDR2 as YFSETQ. V was shortened by 0 bases and J by 7 bases, with 10 bases between the two germline ends. CDR3 sequence (DNA): TGCGCCAGCAGCTTGGGGCAACTAGGGACCCAGTACTTC. Translating gives CASSLGQLGTQYF.

The rearrangement uses TRBV7-9 and TRBJ2-7; D gene ambiguous. The CDR3 is made up of 13 amino acids. With 4 bases removed from V and 5 bases from J, the gap between germline ends came to 12 bases. Germline loops: CDR1 SEHNR, CDR2 FQNEAQ (reference sequence). CDR3 amino acids: CASSSSRANEQYF. CDR3 sequence (DNA): TGTGCCAGCAGCTCTTCGAGAGCCAACGAGCAGTACTTC.

This chain connects TRBV20-1 to TRBJ2-3, with 9 bases fitting TRBD2. Germline loops: CDR1 DFQATT, CDR2 SNEGSKA (reference sequence). CDR3 length equals 15 residues. V was clipped by 6 bases and J by 1 base; unmatched bases: 8. CDR3 DNA sequence: TGCAGTGCCCTGCCGGCTAGCGGGGGCACAGATACGCAGTATTTT. This translates into CSALPASGGTDTQYF.

The chain joins TRBV7-2 to TRBJ2-2, with a weak D call TRBD1 (6 bases). The germline gives CDR1 SGHTA, CDR2 FQGNSA. CDR3 length: 14 amino acids. Trimming stripped 2 bases from V and 5 bases from J, with 9 bases between. This chain's CDR3 is CASSLLRGTGELFF. For the CDR3, the DNA is TGTGCCAGCAGCTTATTGAGGGGGACCGGGGAGCTGTTTTTT.

This clonotype showed up many times. V and J are TRBV29-1 and TRBJ2-2, with 8 positions matching TRBD1. Germline V gene lookup returns CDR1 SQVTM and CDR2 ANQGSEA. V shed 4 bases and J 8 bases; nucleotides not matched to a gene: 6. The CDR3 runs to 13 residues. CDR3 sequence: CSVAPQGAGELFF. The CDR3 DNA follows: TGCAGCGTTGCCCCCCAGGGGGCGGGGGAGCTGTTTTTT.

J is TRBJ2-7 and V is TRBV7-9, with 9 nucleotides matching TRBD1. Unmatched junction bases numbered 4, after V lost 1 base and J lost 3 bases. This CDR3 has 15 residues. Germline V gene lookup returns CDR1 SEHNR and CDR2 FQNEAQ (reference sequence). This CDR3 reads CASSLGTGAGYEQYF. The CDR3 DNA reads TGTGCCAGCAGCTTAGGGACAGGGGCGGGCTACGAGCAGTACTTC. Based on the CDR3 plus reference TRBV7-9 and TRBJ2-7, the full variable domain is DTGVSQNPRHKITKRGQNVTFRCDPISEHNRLYWYRQTLGQGPEFLTYFQNEAQLEKSRLLSDRFSAERPKGSFSTLEIQRTEQGDSAMYLCASSLGTGAGYEQYFGPGTRLTVT.

The chain couples TRBV5-1 to TRBJ2-7; D is perhaps TRBD2 (5 bases). The CDR3 is 15 amino acids. V lost 3 bases and J 2 bases, leaving 15 bases between the germline ends. CDR1 and CDR2 (germline): SGHRS, YFSETQ. The CDR3 coding sequence is TGCGCCAGCAGCTGGATGGCGGGCTCGGCCTACGAGCAGTACTTC. Its translation is CASSWMAGSAYEQYF.

This chain links TRBV20-1 with TRBJ2-3; maybe TRBD1 (6 bases). V lost 5 bases to trimming and J lost 3 bases, with 15 bases between them. The CDR3 is 14 residues long. Germline V gives CDR1 DFQATT, CDR2 SNEGSKA (reference sequence). CDR3 residues: CSAGARTETDTQYF. CDR3 DNA: TGCAGTGCTGGGGCCCGGACAGAAACAGATACGCAGTATTTT.

The genes are TRBV19 and TRBJ1-4; 7 bases map to TRBD1. The germline CDR1 and CDR2 sequences are LNHDA and SQIVND (reference sequence). Trimming removed 8 bases from V and 2 bases from J; junction bases left unmatched: 5. The CDR3 sequence is 14 residues long. CDR3 loop: CASQRDSTNEKLFF. The CDR3 coding sequence is TGTGCCAGTCAGCGGGACAGCACTAATGAAAAACTGTTTTTT.

This clonotype has just a few counts. This chain joins TRBV28 and TRBJ2-1; no reliable D call. The CDR3 contains 15 residues. Germline CDR1 reads MDHEN; CDR2 reads SYDVKM. V was cut by 5 bases and J by 0 bases, with 11 bases left in between. CDR3 region: CASSPDGSSYNEQFF. The CDR3 DNA is TGTGCCAGCAGTCCCGACGGAAGCTCCTACAATGAGCAGTTCTTC.

This clonotype was counted many times. J is TRBJ2-7 and V is TRBV5-1, with a weak D call TRBD2 (6 bases). Germline lookup yields CDR1 SGHRS and CDR2 YFSETQ. V shed 0 bases and J shed 2 bases, with 9 bases lying between them. This CDR3 comprises 14 residues. The CDR3: CASSLAGGTYEQYF. In nucleotides, the CDR3 is TGCGCCAGCAGCTTGGCCGGGGGAACCTACGAGCAGTACTTC.

This clonotype was detected a few times. The chain links TRBV28 to TRBJ1-6; 8 nucleotides line up with TRBD1. CDR3 size: 16 residues. Unmatched junction bases numbered 11, after V lost 4 bases and J lost 9 bases. CDR1 is MDHEN, CDR2 SYDVKM, per germline. The DNA for the CDR3 is TGTGCCAGCAGTTCCTCTCCAGGGGGCGCTTCTTCACCCCTCCACTTT. This encodes CASSSSPGGASSPLHF.

In the case of this clonotype: A junction end diverges from the germline sequence, so it may reflect a read error. The chain uses TRBV11-2 and TRBJ2-5; D is unresolved. The CDR3 loop spans 13 amino acids. Germline assignment: CDR1 SGHAT and CDR2 FQNNGV. The CDR3, as DNA: TGTGCCAGCAGCCTAGACTGGGGAGAGACCCAGTACTTC. This codes for CASSLDWGETQYF.

The chain links TRBV2 to TRBJ1-2; perhaps TRBD1 as D (6 bases). Germline V gene sequence: CDR1 SNHLY, CDR2 FYNNEI. This CDR3 is 12 amino acids long. The V end was cut by 8 bases, the J end by 11 bases, with 18 bases between. Written as DNA, the CDR3 is TGTGCCAGCGCCCTAGGGGGGACAATTTACACCTTC. This encodes CASALGGTIYTF.

In this sample, this clonotype turned up many times. J is TRBJ2-3 and V is TRBV12-3 or TRBV12-4; a weak D match, TRBD2 (6 bases). V was cut by 9 bases and J by 1 base, with 11 bases left in between. There are 13 residues in the CDR3. CDR3 loop: CASGSGRTDTQYF. DNA of the CDR3: TGTGCCAGTGGTAGCGGCCGCACAGATACGCAGTATTTT.

The chain carries TRBV25-1 and TRBJ2-5; D is unresolved. There are 11 residues in the CDR3. Germline V lookup: CDR1 MGHDK, CDR2 SYGVNS. Between the trimmed V and J ends, which lost 11 bases and 5 bases, there was a span of 12 bases. DNA for the CDR3: TGTGCCGTCGGACCGGGTGAGACCCAGTACTTC. It encodes CAVGPGETQYF.

The rearrangement uses TRBV10-1 and TRBJ1-5; no firm D call. The CDR3 runs 14 residues. V was pared by 6 bases and J by 4 bases, with 13 bases between. The V gene's germline CDR1 is WNHNN and CDR2 SYGVQD (reference sequence). CDR3 nucleotide sequence: TGCGCCAGCAGCATAAGTGGTAGAAATCAGCCCCAGCATTTT. Translating gives CASSISGRNQPQHF.

The chain couples TRBV29-1 to TRBJ1-2; D gene ambiguous. There are 13 residues in the CDR3. Germline lookup yields CDR1 SQVTM and CDR2 ANQGSEA. Between the trimmed V and J ends, which lost 3 bases and 0 bases, there was a span of 8 bases. The CDR3 nucleotides read TGCAGCGTTGAGTCGGCGACTAACTATGGCTACACCTTC. This gives the protein CSVESATNYGYTF. Filled out from reference TRBV29-1 and TRBJ1-2, the complete variable domain reads SAVISQKPSRDICQRGTSLTIQCQVDSQVTMMFWYRQQPGQSLTLIATANQGSEATYESGFVIDKFPISRPNLTFSTLTVSNMSPEDSSIYLCSVESATNYGYTFGSGTRLTVV.

The rearrangement joins TRBV9 to TRBJ2-2; 8 nucleotides match TRBD2. The V segment lost 4 bases and the J segment 2 bases; nucleotides outside the gene matches: 10. Germline CDR1 and CDR2: SGDLS and YYNGEE. The CDR3 has 17 residues. The CDR3 bases are TGTGCCAGCAGCCCCCCAGCGGGAGAACCAAACACCGGGGAGCTGTTTTTT. Protein sequence: CASSPPAGEPNTGELFF.

The V gene is TRBV7-8, the J gene TRBJ1-5, with 9 positions matching TRBD1. The CDR3 loop spans 14 amino acids. The V segment lost 5 bases and the J segment 5 bases; nucleotides outside the gene matches: 4. Germline CDR1 is SGHVS and CDR2 is FQNEAQ. In nucleotides, the CDR3 is TGTGCCAGCAGCCGGGACAGGGTCCATCAGCCCCAGCATTTT. This encodes CASSRDRVHQPQHF.